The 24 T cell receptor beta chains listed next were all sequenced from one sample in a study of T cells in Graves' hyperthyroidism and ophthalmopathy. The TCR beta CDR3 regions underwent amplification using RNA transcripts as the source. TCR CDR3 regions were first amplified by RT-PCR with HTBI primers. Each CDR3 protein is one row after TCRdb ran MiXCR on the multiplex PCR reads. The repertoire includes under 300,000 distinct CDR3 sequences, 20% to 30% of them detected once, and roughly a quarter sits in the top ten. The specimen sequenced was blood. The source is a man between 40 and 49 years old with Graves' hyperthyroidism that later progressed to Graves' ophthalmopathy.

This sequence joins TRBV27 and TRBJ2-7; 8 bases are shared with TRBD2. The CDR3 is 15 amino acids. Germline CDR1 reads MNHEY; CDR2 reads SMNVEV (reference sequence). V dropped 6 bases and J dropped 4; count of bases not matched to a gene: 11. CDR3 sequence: CASSPSVAGGYEQYF. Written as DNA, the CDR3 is TGTGCCAGCAGCCCGTCGGTGGCGGGAGGTTACGAGCAGTACTTC.

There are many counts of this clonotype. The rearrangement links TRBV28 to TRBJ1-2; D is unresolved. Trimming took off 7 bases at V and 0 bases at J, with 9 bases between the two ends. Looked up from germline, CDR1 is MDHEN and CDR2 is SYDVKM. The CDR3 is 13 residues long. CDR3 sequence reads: CASTVTPNYGYTF. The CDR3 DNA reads TGTGCCAGCACCGTTACTCCTAACTATGGCTACACCTTC.

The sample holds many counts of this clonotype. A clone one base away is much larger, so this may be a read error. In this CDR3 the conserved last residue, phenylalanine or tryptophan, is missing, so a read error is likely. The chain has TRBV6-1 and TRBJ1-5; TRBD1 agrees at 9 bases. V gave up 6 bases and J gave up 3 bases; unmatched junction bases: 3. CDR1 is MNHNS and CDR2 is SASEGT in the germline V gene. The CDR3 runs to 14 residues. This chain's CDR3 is CASSHRGPNQPQHS. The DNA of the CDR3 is TGTGCCAGCAGCCACAGGGGGCCCAATCAGCCCCAGCATTCT.

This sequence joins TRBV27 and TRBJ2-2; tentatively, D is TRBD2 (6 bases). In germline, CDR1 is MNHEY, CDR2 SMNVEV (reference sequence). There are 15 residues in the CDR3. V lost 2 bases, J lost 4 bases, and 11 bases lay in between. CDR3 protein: CASSLTSTSTGELFF. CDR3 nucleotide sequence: TGTGCCAGCAGTTTAACTAGCACCTCCACCGGGGAGCTGTTTTTT.

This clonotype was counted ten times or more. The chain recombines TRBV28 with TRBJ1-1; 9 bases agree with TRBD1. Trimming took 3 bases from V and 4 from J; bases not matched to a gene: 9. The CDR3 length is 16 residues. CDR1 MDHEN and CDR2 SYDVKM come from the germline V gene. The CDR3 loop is CASSLRDRVSVTEAFF. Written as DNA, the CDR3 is TGTGCCAGCAGTTTGAGGGACAGGGTTTCGGTCACTGAAGCTTTCTTT.

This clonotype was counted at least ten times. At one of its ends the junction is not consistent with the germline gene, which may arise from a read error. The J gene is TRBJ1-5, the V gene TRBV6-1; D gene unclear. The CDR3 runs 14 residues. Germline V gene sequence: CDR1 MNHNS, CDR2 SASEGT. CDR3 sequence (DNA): TGTGCCAGCAGTACCCATGTTAGCGATCAGCCCCAGCATTTT. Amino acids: CASSTHVSDQPQHF.

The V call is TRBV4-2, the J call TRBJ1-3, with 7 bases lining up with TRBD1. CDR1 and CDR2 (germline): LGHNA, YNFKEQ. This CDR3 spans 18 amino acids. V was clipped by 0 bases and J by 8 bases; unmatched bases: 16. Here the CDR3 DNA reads TGTGCCAGCAGCCAAGACCCTCGTAGAGGGGGCCTTTTGTACACCATATATTTT. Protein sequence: CASSQDPRRGGLLYTIYF.

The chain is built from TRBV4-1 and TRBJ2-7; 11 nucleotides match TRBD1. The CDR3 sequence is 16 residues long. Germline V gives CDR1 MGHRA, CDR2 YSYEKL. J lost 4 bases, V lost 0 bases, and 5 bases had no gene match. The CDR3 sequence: CASSQERTGGRYEQYF. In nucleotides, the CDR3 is TGCGCCAGCAGCCAAGAACGGACAGGGGGCAGGTACGAGCAGTACTTC.

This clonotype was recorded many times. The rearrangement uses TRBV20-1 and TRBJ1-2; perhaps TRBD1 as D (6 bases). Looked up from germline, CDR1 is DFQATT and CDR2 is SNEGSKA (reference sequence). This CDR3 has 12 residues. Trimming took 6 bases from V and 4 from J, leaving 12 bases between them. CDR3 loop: CSARQDIYGYTF. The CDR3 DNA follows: TGCAGTGCCCGACAGGACATCTATGGCTACACCTTC.

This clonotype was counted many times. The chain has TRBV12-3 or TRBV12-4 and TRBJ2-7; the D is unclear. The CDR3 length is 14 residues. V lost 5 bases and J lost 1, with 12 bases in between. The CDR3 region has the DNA TGTGCCAGCAGTGACGGATGGCAGTCCTACGAGCAGTACTTC. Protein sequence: CASSDGWQSYEQYF.

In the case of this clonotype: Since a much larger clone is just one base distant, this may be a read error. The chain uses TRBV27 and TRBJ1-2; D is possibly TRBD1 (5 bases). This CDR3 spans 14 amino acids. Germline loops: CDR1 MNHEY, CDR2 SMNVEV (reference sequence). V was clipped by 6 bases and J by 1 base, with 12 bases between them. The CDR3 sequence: CASSAGGVNYGYTF. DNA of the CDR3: TGTGCCAGCAGCGCGGGGGGAGTTAACTATGGCTACACCTTC.

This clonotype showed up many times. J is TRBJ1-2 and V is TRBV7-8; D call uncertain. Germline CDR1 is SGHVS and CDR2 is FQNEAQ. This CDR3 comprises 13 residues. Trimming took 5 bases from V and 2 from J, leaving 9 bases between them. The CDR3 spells CASSPDKNYGYTF. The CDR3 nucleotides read TGTGCCAGCAGCCCTGACAAGAACTATGGCTACACCTTC.

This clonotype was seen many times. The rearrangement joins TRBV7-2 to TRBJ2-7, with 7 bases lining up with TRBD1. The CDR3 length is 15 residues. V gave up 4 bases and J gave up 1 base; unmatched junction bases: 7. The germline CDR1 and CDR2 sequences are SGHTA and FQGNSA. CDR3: CASSSQGVMSYEQYF. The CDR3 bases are TGTGCCAGCAGCTCCCAGGGGGTTATGTCCTACGAGCAGTACTTC.

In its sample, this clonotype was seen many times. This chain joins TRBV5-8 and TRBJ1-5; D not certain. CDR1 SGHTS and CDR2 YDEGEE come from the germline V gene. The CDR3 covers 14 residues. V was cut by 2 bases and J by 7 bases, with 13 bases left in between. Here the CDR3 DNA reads TGTGCCAGCAGCTTCTACTCAGGTTACCAGCCCCAGCATTTT. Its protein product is CASSFYSGYQPQHF.

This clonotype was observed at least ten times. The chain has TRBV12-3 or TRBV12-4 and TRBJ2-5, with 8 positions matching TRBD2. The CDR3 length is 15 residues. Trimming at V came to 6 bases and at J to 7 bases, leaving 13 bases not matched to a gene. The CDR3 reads CASRGTIGRAATQYF. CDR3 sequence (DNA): TGTGCCAGCAGGGGGACTATCGGGAGGGCCGCGACCCAGTACTTC.

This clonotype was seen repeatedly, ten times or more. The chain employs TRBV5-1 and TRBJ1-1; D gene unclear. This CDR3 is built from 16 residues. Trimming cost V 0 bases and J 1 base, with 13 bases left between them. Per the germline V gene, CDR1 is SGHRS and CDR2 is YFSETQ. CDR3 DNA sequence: TGCGCCAGCAGCTTGGTCGGGTTTTATTCGAACACTGAAGCTTTCTTT. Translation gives CASSLVGFYSNTEAFF.

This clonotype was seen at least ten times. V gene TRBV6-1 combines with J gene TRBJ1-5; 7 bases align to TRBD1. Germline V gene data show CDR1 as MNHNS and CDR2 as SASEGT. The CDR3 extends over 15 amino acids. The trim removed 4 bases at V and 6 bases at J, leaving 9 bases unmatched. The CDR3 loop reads CASSAADRIFQPQHF. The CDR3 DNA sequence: TGTGCCAGCAGTGCAGCGGACAGGATATTTCAGCCCCAGCATTTT.

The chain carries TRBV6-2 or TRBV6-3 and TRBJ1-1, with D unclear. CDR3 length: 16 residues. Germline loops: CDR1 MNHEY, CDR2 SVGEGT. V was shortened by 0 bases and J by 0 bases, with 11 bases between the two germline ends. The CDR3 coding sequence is TGTGCCAGCAGTTACTCGCAGTCTGGGATGAACACTGAAGCTTTCTTT. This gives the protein CASSYSQSGMNTEAFF.

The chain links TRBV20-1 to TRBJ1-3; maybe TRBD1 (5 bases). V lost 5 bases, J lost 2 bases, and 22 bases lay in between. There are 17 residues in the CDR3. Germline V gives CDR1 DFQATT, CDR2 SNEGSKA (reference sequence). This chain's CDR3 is CSAWGTVGLGTGNTIYF. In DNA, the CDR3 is TGCAGTGCTTGGGGGACCGTCGGACTTGGGACTGGAAACACCATATATTTT.

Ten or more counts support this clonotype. CDR3 nucleotides: TGTGCCACCAGCTCTCTTACGTGGCGGGAGACCCAGTACTTC. This codes for CATSSLTWRETQYF. The chain employs TRBV15 and TRBJ2-5, with D unresolved. Germline loops: CDR1 LNHNV, CDR2 YYDKDF (reference sequence). The CDR3 contains 14 residues. Trimming took 5 bases from V and 5 from J, leaving 15 bases between them.

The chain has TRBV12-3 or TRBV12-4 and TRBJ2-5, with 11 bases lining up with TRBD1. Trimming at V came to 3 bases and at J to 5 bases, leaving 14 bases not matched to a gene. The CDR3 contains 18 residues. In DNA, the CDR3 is TGTGCCAGCAGTTTTTATCGAGTGGGGACAGGGGGAGCGGAGACCCAGTACTTC. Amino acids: CASSFYRVGTGGAETQYF.

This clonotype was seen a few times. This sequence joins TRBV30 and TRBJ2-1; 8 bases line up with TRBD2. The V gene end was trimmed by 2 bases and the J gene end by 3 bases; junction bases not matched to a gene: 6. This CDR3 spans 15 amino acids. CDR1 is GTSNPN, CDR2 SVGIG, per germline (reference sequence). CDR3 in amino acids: CAWSSAGVYYNEQFF. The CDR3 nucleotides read TGTGCCTGGAGTTCAGCGGGAGTCTACTACAATGAGCAGTTCTTC.

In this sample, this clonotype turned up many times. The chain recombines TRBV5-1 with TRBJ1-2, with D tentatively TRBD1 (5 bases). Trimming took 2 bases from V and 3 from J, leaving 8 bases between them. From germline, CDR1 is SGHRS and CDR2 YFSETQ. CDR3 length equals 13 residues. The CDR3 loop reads CASSFSTDYGYTF. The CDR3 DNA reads TGCGCCAGCAGCTTTTCGACAGACTATGGCTACACCTTC.

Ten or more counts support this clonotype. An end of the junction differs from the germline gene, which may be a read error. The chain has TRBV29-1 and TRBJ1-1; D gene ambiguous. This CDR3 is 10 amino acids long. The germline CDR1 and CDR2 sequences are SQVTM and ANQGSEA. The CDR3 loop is CTTANTEAFF. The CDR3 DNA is TGTACTACAGCGAACACTGAAGCTTTCTTT. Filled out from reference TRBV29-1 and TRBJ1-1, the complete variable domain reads SAVISQKPSRDICQRGTSLTIQCQVDSQVTMMFWYRQQPGQSLTLIATANQGSEATYESGFVIDKFPISRPNLTFSTLTVSNMSPEDSSIYLCTTANTEAFFGQGTRLTVV.